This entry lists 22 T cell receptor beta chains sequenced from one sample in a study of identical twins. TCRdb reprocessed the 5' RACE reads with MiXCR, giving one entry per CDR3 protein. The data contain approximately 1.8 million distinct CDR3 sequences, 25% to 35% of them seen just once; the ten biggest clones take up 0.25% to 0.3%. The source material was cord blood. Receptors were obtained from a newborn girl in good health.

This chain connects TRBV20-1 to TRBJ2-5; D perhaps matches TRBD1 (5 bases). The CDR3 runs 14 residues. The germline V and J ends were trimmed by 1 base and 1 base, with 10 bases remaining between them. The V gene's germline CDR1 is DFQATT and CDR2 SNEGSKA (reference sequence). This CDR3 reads CSARALGPQETQYF. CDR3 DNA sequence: TGCAGTGCTAGAGCGTTGGGGCCCCAAGAGACCCAGTACTTC.

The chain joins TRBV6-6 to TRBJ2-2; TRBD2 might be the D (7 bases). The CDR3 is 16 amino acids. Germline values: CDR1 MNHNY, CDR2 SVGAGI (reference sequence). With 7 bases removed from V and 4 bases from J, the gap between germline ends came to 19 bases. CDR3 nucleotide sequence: TGTGCCAGCAACTATGGGGGGGCGTTTTCCACCGGGGAGCTGTTTTTT. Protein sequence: CASNYGGAFSTGELFF.

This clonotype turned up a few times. The CDR3 DNA reads TGTGCCAGCAGCTTAGTTGTTAGCTCCACTGGCTACACCTTC. It codes for CASSLVVSSTGYTF. The genes are TRBV7-2 and TRBJ1-2; D uncertain. The CDR3 totals 14 residues. The V and J ends lost 1 base and 7 bases respectively, with 13 bases between them. Germline CDR1 is SGHTA and CDR2 is FQGNSA.

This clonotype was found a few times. DNA of the CDR3: TGCAGTGCTGTTAGCGGGGGGTCGTACGAGCAGTACTTC. Its translation is CSAVSGGSYEQYF. The rearrangement joins TRBV20-1 to TRBJ2-7; 10 bases match TRBD2. V dropped 5 bases and J dropped 4; count of bases not matched to a gene: 5. The CDR3 consists of 13 residues. In germline, CDR1 is DFQATT, CDR2 SNEGSKA (reference sequence).

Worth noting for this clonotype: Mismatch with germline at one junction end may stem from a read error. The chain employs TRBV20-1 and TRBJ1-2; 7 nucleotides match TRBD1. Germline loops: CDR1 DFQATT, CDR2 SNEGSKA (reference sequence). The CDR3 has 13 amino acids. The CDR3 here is CSARGQGGYSYTF. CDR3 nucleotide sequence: TGCAGTGCTAGAGGTCAGGGGGGCTATAGCTACACCTTC.

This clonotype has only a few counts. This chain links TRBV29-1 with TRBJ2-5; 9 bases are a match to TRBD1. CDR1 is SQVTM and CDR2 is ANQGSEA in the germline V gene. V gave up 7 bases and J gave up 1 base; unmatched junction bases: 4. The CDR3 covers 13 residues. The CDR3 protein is CSAKGQGQETQYF. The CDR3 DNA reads TGCAGCGCGAAGGGACAGGGCCAAGAGACCCAGTACTTC.

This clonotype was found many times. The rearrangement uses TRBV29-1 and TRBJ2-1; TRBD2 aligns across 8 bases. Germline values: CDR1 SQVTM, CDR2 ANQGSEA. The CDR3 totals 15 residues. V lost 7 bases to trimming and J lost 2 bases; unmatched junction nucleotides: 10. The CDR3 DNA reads TGCAGCGCGGTAGGGAGCGGGAGACCCTACAATGAGCAGTTCTTC. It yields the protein CSAVGSGRPYNEQFF.

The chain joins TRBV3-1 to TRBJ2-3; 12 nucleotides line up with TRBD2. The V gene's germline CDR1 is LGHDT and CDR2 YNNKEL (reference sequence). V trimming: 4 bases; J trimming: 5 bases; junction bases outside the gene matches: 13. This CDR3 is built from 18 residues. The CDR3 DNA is TGTGCCAGCAGCCGCCAAATTTACGAGACTAGCGGGGGAGATACGCAGTATTTT. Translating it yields CASSRQIYETSGGDTQYF.

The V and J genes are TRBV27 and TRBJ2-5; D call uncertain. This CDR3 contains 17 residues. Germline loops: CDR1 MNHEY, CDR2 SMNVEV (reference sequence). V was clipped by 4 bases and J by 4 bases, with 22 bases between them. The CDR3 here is CASSSQASPNHRETQYF. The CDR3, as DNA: TGTGCCAGCAGTTCTCAGGCCAGTCCAAACCATAGAGAGACCCAGTACTTC.

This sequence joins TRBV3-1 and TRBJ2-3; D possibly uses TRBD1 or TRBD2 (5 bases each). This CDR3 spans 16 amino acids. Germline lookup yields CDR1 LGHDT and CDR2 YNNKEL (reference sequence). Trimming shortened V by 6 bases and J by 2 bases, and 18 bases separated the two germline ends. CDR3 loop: CASSRPGRQDTDTQYF. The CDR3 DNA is TGTGCCAGCAGTCGACCGGGACGGCAAGACACAGATACGCAGTATTTT.

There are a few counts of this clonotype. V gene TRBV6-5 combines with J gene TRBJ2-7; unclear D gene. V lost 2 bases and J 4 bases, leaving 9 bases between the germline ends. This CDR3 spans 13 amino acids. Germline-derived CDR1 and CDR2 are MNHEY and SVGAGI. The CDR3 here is CASSYRAGYEQYF. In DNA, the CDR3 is TGTGCCAGCAGTTACCGCGCCGGTTACGAGCAGTACTTC.

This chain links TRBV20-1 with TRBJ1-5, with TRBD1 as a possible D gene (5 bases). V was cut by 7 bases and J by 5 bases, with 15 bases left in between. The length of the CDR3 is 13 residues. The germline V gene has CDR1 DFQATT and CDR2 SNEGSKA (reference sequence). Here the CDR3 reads CSVKRDGDQPQHF. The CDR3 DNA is TGCAGTGTTAAGAGGGACGGCGATCAGCCCCAGCATTTT.

The DNA for the CDR3 is TGCGCCAGCAGCATACAGGTCAGAGGAGAGACCCAGTACTTC. This gives the protein CASSIQVRGETQYF. This chain joins TRBV5-1 and TRBJ2-5; the D gene is possibly TRBD1 (5 bases). CDR1 SGHRS and CDR2 YFSETQ come from the germline V gene. CDR3 size: 14 residues. V dropped 4 bases and J dropped 4 bases, with 14 bases sitting between them.

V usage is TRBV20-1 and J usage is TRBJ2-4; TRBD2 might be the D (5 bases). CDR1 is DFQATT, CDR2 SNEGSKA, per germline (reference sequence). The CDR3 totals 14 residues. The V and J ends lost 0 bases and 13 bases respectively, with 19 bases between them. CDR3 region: CSARDSGGLLEQYF. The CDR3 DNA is TGCAGTGCTAGAGATTCGGGCGGGCTCTTGGAGCAGTACTTC.

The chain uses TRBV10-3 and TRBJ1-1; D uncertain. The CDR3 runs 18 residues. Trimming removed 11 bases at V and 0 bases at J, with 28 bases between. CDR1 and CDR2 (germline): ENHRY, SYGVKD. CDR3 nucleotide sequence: TGTGCCGGGCACTGGTCGAGGGCATTTAGTGGAATGAACACTGAAGCTTTCTTT. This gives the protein CAGHWSRAFSGMNTEAFF.

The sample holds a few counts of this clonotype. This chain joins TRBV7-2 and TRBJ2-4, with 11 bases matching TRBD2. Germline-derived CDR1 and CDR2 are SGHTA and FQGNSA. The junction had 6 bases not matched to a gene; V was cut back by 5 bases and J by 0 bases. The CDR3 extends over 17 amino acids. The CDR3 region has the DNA TGTGCCAGCAGCCTGACTAGCGGGACTTTAGCCAAAAACATTCAGTACTTC. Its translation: CASSLTSGTLAKNIQYF.

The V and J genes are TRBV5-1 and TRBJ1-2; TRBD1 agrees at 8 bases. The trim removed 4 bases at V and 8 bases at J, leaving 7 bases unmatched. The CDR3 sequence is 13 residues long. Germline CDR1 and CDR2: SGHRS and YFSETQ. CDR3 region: CASSGTGGRGYTF. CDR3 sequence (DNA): TGCGCCAGCAGCGGTACAGGGGGTAGAGGCTACACCTTC.

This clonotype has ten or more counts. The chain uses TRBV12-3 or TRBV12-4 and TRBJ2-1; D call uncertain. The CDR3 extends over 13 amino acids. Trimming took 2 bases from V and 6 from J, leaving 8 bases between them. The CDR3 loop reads CASSLYGSNEQFF. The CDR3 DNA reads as TGTGCCAGCAGTTTATACGGATCCAATGAGCAGTTCTTC.

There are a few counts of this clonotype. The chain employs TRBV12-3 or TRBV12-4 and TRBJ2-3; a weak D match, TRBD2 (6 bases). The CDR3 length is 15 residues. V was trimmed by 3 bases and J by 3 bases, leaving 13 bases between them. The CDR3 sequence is CASSFARAGTDTQYF. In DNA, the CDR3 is TGTGCCAGCAGTTTCGCCAGGGCGGGAACAGATACGCAGTATTTT.

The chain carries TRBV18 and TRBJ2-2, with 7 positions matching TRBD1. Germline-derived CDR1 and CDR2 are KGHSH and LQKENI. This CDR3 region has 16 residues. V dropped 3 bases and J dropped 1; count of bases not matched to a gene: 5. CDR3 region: CASSPLGQLNTGELFF. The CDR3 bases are TGTGCCAGCTCACCGTTGGGACAGTTGAACACCGGGGAGCTGTTTTTT.

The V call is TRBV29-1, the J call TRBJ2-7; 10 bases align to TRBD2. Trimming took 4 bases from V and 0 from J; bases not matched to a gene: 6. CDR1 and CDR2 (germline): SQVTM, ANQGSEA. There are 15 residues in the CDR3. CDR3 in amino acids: CSVAGLAGVSYEQYF. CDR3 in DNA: TGCAGCGTTGCCGGGCTAGCGGGGGTCTCCTACGAGCAGTACTTC.

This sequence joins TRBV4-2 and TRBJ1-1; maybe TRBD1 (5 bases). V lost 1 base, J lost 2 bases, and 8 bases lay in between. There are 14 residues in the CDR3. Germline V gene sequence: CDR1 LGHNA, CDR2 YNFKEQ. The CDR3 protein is CASSQGGSNTEAFF. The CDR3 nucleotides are TGTGCCAGCAGCCAAGGGGGCTCAAACACTGAAGCTTTCTTT.